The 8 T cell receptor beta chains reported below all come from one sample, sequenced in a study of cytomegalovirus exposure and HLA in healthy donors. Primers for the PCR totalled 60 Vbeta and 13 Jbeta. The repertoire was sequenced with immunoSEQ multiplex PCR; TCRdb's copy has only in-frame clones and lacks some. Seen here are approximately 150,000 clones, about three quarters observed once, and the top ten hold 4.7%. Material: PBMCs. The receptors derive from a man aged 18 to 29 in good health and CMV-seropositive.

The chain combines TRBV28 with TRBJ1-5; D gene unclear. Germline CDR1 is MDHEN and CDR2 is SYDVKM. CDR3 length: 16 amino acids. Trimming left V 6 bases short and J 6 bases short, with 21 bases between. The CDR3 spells CASSPFPYRGVQPQHF. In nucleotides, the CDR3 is TGTGCCAGCAGCCCGTTCCCATATCGGGGTGTTCAGCCCCAGCATTTT.

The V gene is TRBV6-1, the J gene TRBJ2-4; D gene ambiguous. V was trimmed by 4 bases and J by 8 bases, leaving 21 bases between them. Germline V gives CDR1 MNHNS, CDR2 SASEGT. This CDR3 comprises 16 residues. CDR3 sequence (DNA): TGTGCCAGCAGTGTTAGCTCGATCCCCCGTGGAGACATTCAGTACTTC. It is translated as CASSVSSIPRGDIQYF.

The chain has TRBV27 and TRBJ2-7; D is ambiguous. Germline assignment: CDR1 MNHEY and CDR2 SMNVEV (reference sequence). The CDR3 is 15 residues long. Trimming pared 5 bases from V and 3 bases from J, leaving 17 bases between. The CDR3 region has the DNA TGTGCCAGCAGTCCTATAGGTGCTGTTAACTACGAGCAGTACGTC. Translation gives CASSPIGAVNYEQYV.

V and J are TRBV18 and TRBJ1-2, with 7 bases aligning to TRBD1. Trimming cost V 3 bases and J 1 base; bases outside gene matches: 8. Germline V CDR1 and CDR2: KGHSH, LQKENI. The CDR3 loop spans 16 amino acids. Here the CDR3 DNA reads TGTGCCAGCTCACCGCGACAGGGAGAGATTAACTATGGCTACACCTTC. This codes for CASSPRQGEINYGYTF.

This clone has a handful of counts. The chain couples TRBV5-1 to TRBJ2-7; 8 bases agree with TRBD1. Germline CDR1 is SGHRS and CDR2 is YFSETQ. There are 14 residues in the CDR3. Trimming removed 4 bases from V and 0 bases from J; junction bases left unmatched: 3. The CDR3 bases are TGCGCCAGCAGCATAGACAGGGGCTCCTACGAGCAGTACGTC. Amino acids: CASSIDRGSYEQYV.

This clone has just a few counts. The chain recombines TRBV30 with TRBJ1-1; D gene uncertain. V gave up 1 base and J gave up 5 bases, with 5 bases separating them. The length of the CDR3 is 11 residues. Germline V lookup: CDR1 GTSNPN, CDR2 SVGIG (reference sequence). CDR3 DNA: TGTGCCTGGAGTGGTAGTACTGAAGCTTTCTTT. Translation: CAWSGSTEAFF.

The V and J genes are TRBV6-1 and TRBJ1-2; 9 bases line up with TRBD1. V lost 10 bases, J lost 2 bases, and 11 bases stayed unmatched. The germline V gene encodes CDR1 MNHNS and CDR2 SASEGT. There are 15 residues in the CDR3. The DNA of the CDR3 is TGTGCCACCCGGACTGGGACAGGGCTCAACTATGGCTACACCTTC. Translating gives CATRTGTGLNYGYTF.

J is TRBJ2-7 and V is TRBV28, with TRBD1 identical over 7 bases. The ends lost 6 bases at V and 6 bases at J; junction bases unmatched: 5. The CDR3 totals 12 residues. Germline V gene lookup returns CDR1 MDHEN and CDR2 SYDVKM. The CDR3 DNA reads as TGTGCCAGCAGCACAGGGGATCTCGAGCAGTACGTC. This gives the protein CASSTGDLEQYV.